The 29 T cell receptor beta chains in this list originate from one sample, sequenced in a study of blood T cell repertoires in COVID-19. Profiled with immunoSEQ multiplex PCR; TCRdb holds only in-frame clones, not every one. Among about 220,000 clones listed, 82% were seen once. The specimen sequenced was PBMCs or T cells enriched from blood (not recorded which). These receptors were collected from a woman aged 60-70 years who had recovered from COVID-19.

This clone was counted a single time. This chain joins TRBV30 and TRBJ1-2, with TRBD1 matching over 8 bases. The CDR3 loop spans 14 amino acids. V trimming: 0 bases; J trimming: 7 bases; junction bases outside the gene matches: 7. From germline, CDR1 is GTSNPN and CDR2 SVGIG (reference sequence). The CDR3 protein is CAWSVSGGAVGYTF. DNA of the CDR3: TGTGCCTGGAGTGTCTCAGGGGGCGCGGTTGGCTACACCTTC.

The chain links TRBV5-1 to TRBJ1-1, with 10 bases lining up with TRBD1. The V gene end was trimmed by 2 bases and the J gene end by 3 bases; junction bases not matched to a gene: 4. Per the germline V gene, CDR1 is SGHRS and CDR2 is YFSETQ. The CDR3 extends over 15 amino acids. The CDR3 nucleotides are TGCGCCAGCAGCTTTAGGACAGGGGGGGACACTGAAGCTTTCTTT. It translates to CASSFRTGGDTEAFF. Drawing the rest from reference TRBV5-1 and TRBJ1-1, the complete variable domain is KAGVTQTPRYLIKTRGQQVTLSCSPISGHRSVSWYQQTPGQGLQFLFEYFSETQRNKGNFPGRFSGRQFSNSRSEMNVSTLELGDSALYLCASSFRTGGDTEAFFGQGTRLTVV.

This clone was counted a few times. The chain couples TRBV7-3 to TRBJ1-6; D unresolved. The CDR3 sequence is 14 residues long. V dropped 2 bases and J dropped 14 bases, with 16 bases sitting between them. Germline CDR1 reads SGHTA; CDR2 reads FQGTGA. In DNA, the CDR3 is TGTGCCAGCAGCTTATCGGGGTCTCCCGACGCCCTCCACTTT. Amino acids: CASSLSGSPDALHF.

The chain carries TRBV4-1 and TRBJ1-6; 10 positions match TRBD1. V shed 5 bases and J 7 bases; nucleotides not matched to a gene: 5. Germline CDR1 MGHRA, CDR2 YSYEKL. The CDR3 has 15 residues. The CDR3 is CASSTRDRGNSPLHF. DNA of the CDR3: TGCGCCAGCAGCACCCGGGACAGGGGCAATTCACCCCTCCACTTT.

The V gene is TRBV6-1, the J gene TRBJ2-2; 7 bases are shared with TRBD1. CDR3 length: 15 residues. Per the germline V gene, CDR1 is MNHNS and CDR2 is SASEGT. With 2 bases clipped from V and 5 bases from J, the junction kept 5 bases outside the gene matches. The CDR3, as DNA: TGTGCCAGCAGTGAACAAAGGGGGCGAACCGGGGAGCTGTTTTTT. It codes for CASSEQRGRTGELFF.

This clone was observed a single time. This chain uses TRBV29-1 with TRBJ2-1; 8 bases map to TRBD2. Germline V gives CDR1 SQVTM, CDR2 ANQGSEA. The CDR3 runs to 14 residues. The V and J ends lost 8 bases and 4 bases, in that order; junction bases with no gene match: 10. In DNA form, the CDR3 reads TGCAGCAGCCGGGGGGGAGGGTCGTACAATGAGCAGTTCTTC. As protein: CSSRGGGSYNEQFF.

This chain uses TRBV7-9 with TRBJ2-3; the match to TRBD2 covers 8 bases. V lost 0 bases, J lost 3 bases, and 2 bases stayed unmatched. This CDR3 has 15 residues. The V gene's germline CDR1 is SEHNR and CDR2 FQNEAQ (reference sequence). The CDR3 loop is CASSLAAGETDTQYF. DNA of the CDR3: TGTGCCAGCAGCTTAGCAGCGGGAGAAACAGATACGCAGTATTTT.

The chain links TRBV28 to TRBJ1-2, with D unresolved. The CDR3 totals 13 residues. V lost 9 bases to trimming and J lost 4 bases, with 15 bases between them. Germline V gene lookup returns CDR1 MDHEN and CDR2 SYDVKM. The CDR3 loop reads CASRPPEGYGYTF. DNA for the CDR3: TGTGCCAGTCGACCACCCGAGGGCTATGGCTACACCTTC.

The V call is TRBV12-3 or TRBV12-4, the J call TRBJ1-2; a weak D match, TRBD1 (6 bases). There are 12 residues in the CDR3. Trimming took 8 bases from V and 8 from J, leaving 15 bases between them. The CDR3 loop is CASGPDSYGYTF. CDR3 DNA sequence: TGTGCCAGCGGTCCGGACAGCTACGGCTACACCTTC.

V usage is TRBV2 and J usage is TRBJ2-1; the D is unclear. The CDR3 runs 13 residues. Germline V gene sequence: CDR1 SNHLY, CDR2 FYNNEI. Trimming removed 6 bases at V and 6 bases at J, with 12 bases between. The CDR3 region is CASRSSTFNEQFF. Written as DNA, the CDR3 is TGTGCCAGCAGGTCCTCCACTTTCAATGAGCAGTTCTTC.

The chain uses TRBV6-5 and TRBJ1-2; possibly TRBD1 for D (6 bases). The germline V gene encodes CDR1 MNHEY and CDR2 SVGAGI. Trimming stripped 4 bases from V and 6 bases from J, with 12 bases between. The CDR3 consists of 13 residues. The CDR3 DNA reads TGTGCCAGCAGTTTTACGGACAGAGATGGCTACACCTTC. Translated, it gives CASSFTDRDGYTF.

The chain uses TRBV29-1 and TRBJ1-2; no definite D call. V lost 4 bases and J lost 5, with 11 bases in between. Looked up from germline, CDR1 is SQVTM and CDR2 is ANQGSEA. CDR3 length: 12 amino acids. The CDR3 reads CSVGGTKYGYTF. CDR3 nucleotide sequence: TGCAGCGTTGGTGGCACCAAATATGGCTACACCTTC. The variable domain in full, with the rest retrieved from reference TRBV29-1 and TRBJ1-2, is SAVISQKPSRDICQRGTSLTIQCQVDSQVTMMFWYRQQPGQSLTLIATANQGSEATYESGFVIDKFPISRPNLTFSTLTVSNMSPEDSSIYLCSVGGTKYGYTFGSGTRLTVV.

The rearrangement uses TRBV7-3 and TRBJ2-5; D unresolved. Germline CDR1 reads SGHTA; CDR2 reads FQGTGA. The CDR3 is 15 amino acids. The V and J ends lost 0 bases and 5 bases respectively, with 13 bases between them. The CDR3 here is CASSLTPGFEETQYF. CDR3 DNA: TGTGCCAGCAGCTTAACGCCGGGTTTTGAGGAGACCCAGTACTTC.

This clone was observed a few times. This chain connects TRBV5-1 to TRBJ2-7; TRBD1 is a possible D gene (5 bases). This CDR3 is built from 14 residues. CDR1 is SGHRS and CDR2 is YFSETQ in the germline V gene. V was clipped by 0 bases and J by 6 bases, with 13 bases between them. As DNA, the CDR3 is TGCGCCAGCAGCTTGGAAGGGTCAGGGATCGAGCAGTACTTC. This gives the protein CASSLEGSGIEQYF.

This clone was seen more than once but under ten times. The chain is built from TRBV9 and TRBJ1-4, with 9 bases that match TRBD1. V gave up 4 bases and J gave up 6 bases; unmatched junction bases: 10. The CDR3 sequence is 16 residues long. CDR1 is SGDLS and CDR2 is YYNGEE in the germline V gene. The CDR3 spells CASSPGGGQGYEKLFF. In DNA form, the CDR3 reads TGTGCCAGCAGCCCCGGTGGGGGACAGGGTTATGAAAAACTGTTTTTT.

This clone has more than one count but fewer than ten. This rearrangement joins TRBV6-5 to TRBJ2-7; D not resolved. Trimming left V 8 bases short and J 3 bases short, with 8 bases between. The CDR3 loop spans 11 amino acids. Looked up from germline, CDR1 is MNHEY and CDR2 is SVGAGI. The chain's CDR3 is CASAPSYEQYF. In nucleotides, the CDR3 is TGTGCCAGCGCCCCTAGCTACGAGCAGTACTTC.

V gene TRBV11-3 combines with J gene TRBJ2-5; D gene uncertain. The germline CDR1 and CDR2 sequences are SGHNT and YENEEA. This CDR3 has 14 residues. V lost 5 bases, J lost 1 base, and 11 bases lay in between. In DNA form, the CDR3 reads TGTGCCAGCAGCCCCGGCGGCGTCCAAGAGACCCAGTACTTC. Translated, it gives CASSPGGVQETQYF.

The chain recombines TRBV21-1 with TRBJ2-7; the table's D call, TRBD2, has no DNA check behind it. TRBV21-1 is reported as a pseudogene. This CDR3 has 16 amino acids. The CDR3 spells CASSKVERVSSYEQYF. The CDR3 DNA sequence: TGTGCCAGCAGCAAAGTAGAGAGGGTTAGCTCCTACGAGCAGTACTTC.

The rearrangement joins TRBV27 to TRBJ2-1; tentatively, D is TRBD2 (5 bases). Per the germline V gene, CDR1 is MNHEY and CDR2 is SMNVEV (reference sequence). V was clipped by 5 bases and J by 4 bases, with 12 bases between them. CDR3 length: 14 residues. CDR3 residues: CASSPGLVYNEQFF. CDR3 bases: TGTGCCAGCAGTCCCGGACTGGTTTACAATGAGCAGTTCTTC.

V gene TRBV28 combines with J gene TRBJ2-7, with 9 positions matching TRBD1. The CDR3 has 15 residues. Trimming cost V 5 bases and J 5 bases; bases outside gene matches: 10. Germline CDR1 MDHEN, CDR2 SYDVKM. The chain's CDR3 is CASSDGQGRINEQYF. The CDR3 region has the DNA TGTGCCAGCAGTGACGGACAGGGGCGTATCAACGAGCAGTACTTC.

The V call is TRBV7-2, the J call TRBJ1-2, with 8 bases matching TRBD1. Germline V gene data show CDR1 as SGHTA and CDR2 as FQGNSA. This CDR3 contains 20 residues. The V gene end was trimmed by 0 bases and the J gene end by 5 bases; junction bases not matched to a gene: 20. CDR3: CASSLAGGQGPPGGPYGYTF. The DNA for the CDR3 is TGTGCCAGCAGCTTAGCAGGCGGACAGGGTCCCCCCGGGGGCCCTTATGGCTACACCTTC.

This clone was detected only a few times. The CDR3 spells CASSLPQGNTEAFF. The CDR3 nucleotides are TGTGCCAGCAGCTTACCTCAGGGGAACACTGAAGCTTTCTTT. V usage is TRBV11-2 and J usage is TRBJ1-1; possible D gene TRBD1, 5 bases. Deletions cut 2 bases from V and 1 base from J, with 8 bases between. Germline V gene sequence: CDR1 SGHAT, CDR2 FQNNGV. This CDR3 is 14 amino acids long.

J is TRBJ2-5 and V is TRBV3-1 (or the pseudogene TRBV3-2), with 10 bases aligning to TRBD2. Germline lookup yields CDR1 LGHDT and CDR2 YNNKEL (reference sequence). This CDR3 is 14 amino acids long. V trimming: 4 bases; J trimming: 5 bases; junction bases outside the gene matches: 4. The CDR3 is CASSPSGGPETQYF. The CDR3 bases are TGTGCCAGCAGCCCTAGCGGGGGCCCGGAGACCCAGTACTTC.

This clone was seen only a few times. The chain links TRBV6-1 to TRBJ1-5; maybe TRBD1 (6 bases). CDR3 length: 16 residues. V shed 2 bases and J shed 3 bases, with 14 bases lying between them. Germline CDR1 reads MNHNS; CDR2 reads SASEGT. CDR3 bases: TGTGCCAGCAGTGAAAGGCGGGGGCGGCCCAATCAGCCCCAGCATTTT. Translating gives CASSERRGRPNQPQHF.

The rearrangement links TRBV6-5 to TRBJ2-1; TRBD1 might be the D (7 bases). This CDR3 has 16 residues. Germline CDR1 MNHEY, CDR2 SVGAGI. The germline V and J ends were trimmed by 4 bases and 4 bases, with 17 bases remaining between them. The CDR3 DNA reads as TGTGCCAGCAGTTGGATGGAGGGGGCAGGTTACAATGAGCAGTTCTTC. Residues: CASSWMEGAGYNEQFF.

This chain uses TRBV6-4 with TRBJ1-1, with D unresolved. The germline CDR1 and CDR2 sequences are MRHNA and SNTAGT. The CDR3 loop spans 14 amino acids. V shed 5 bases and J shed 1 base, with 11 bases lying between them. CDR3 loop: CASSPSRGNTEAFF. The CDR3 DNA is TGTGCCAGCAGTCCCAGCCGGGGGAACACTGAAGCTTTCTTT.

This clone was counted only a few times. The sample has other DNA sequences that encode this CDR3 too. CDR3 residues: CASSLGAGSGNTIYF. CDR3 DNA sequence: TGTGCCAGCAGCTTAGGGGCAGGGTCAGGAAACACCATATATTTT. The J gene is TRBJ1-3, the V gene TRBV13; tentative D call: TRBD1 (5 bases). The germline gives CDR1 PRHDT, CDR2 FYEKMQ (reference sequence). V was shortened by 0 bases and J by 4 bases, with 10 bases between the two germline ends. The CDR3 consists of 15 residues.

The chain uses TRBV19 and TRBJ2-1; the match to TRBD2 covers 11 bases. The length of the CDR3 is 21 residues. Germline trimming cut 4 bases from V and 0 bases from J; bases unmatched to any gene: 17. Germline assignment: CDR1 LNHDA and CDR2 SQIVND (reference sequence). Written as DNA, the CDR3 is TGTGCCAGTAGTACAAACCGTAAATCCGGGACTAGCGGTAGCTCCTACAATGAGCAGTTCTTC. Translation gives CASSTNRKSGTSGSSYNEQFF. Based on the CDR3 plus reference TRBV19 and TRBJ2-1, the full variable domain is DGGITQSPKYLFRKEGQNVTLSCEQNLNHDAMYWYRQDPGQGLRLIYYSQIVNDFQKGDIAEGYSVSREKKESFPLTVTSAQKNPTAFYLCASSTNRKSGTSGSSYNEQFFGPGTRLTVL.

The V and J genes are TRBV27 and TRBJ2-3, with 9 bases that match TRBD2. Germline CDR1 is MNHEY and CDR2 is SMNVEV (reference sequence). After removal of 7 bases from V and 3 bases from J, the junction contained 11 bases not matched to a gene. The CDR3 runs to 16 residues. The CDR3 DNA reads TGTGCCAGCACCCCCGCGGGCCTAGCGGGGACAGATACGCAGTATTTT. Its translation: CASTPAGLAGTDTQYF.